The table lists the clone carrying this T cell receptor beta chain with a few counts. TCR beta CDR3 region amplification was performed from RNA transcripts. Using the HTBI primer set, a first-round RT-PCR was run on the TCR CDR3. TCRdb re-analysed the multiplex PCR reads in MiXCR, keeping a single row per CDR3 protein. The sample lists about 400,000 distinct CDR3 sequences; 20% to 25% were seen once. CDR1 is DFQATT, CDR2 SNEGSKA, per germline (reference sequence). This CDR3 has 12 amino acids. With 4 bases removed from V and 6 bases from J, the gap between germline ends came to 13 bases. The data derive from a study of T cells in Graves' hyperthyroidism and ophthalmopathy. The patients, who ranged from 18 to 65 in age, presented with newly diagnosed hyperthyroidism lasting under 2 months. The PBMCs were taken from under 12 ml of fresh peripheral blood.

Sequencing used blood. This clonotype originated in a man aged 50-60 years with Graves' hyperthyroidism. This chain connects TRBV20-1 to TRBJ2-7; D uncertain. The CDR3 nucleotides read TGCAGTGCTAATTACGCCCTAGGCGAGCAGTACTTC. Translated: CSANYALGEQYF.